The rows below give T cell receptor beta chains drawn from one sample of a study of blood T cell repertoires in COVID-19. Repertoires were generated with immunoSEQ multiplex PCR, while TCRdb's copy carries only in-frame clones and drops some. The sample holds some 320,000 clones, 70% to 90% seen once. Sequencing input: PBMCs or T cells enriched from blood (not recorded which). The origin of the receptors is a woman aged 30 to 39 who had recovered from COVID-19. CDR3s leave out the opening cysteine and the closing phenylalanine or tryptophan. Fields, in order: J gene, V gene, CDR3 protein.

>TRBJ1-4|TRBV9
ASSGGTRDEKLF
>TRBJ1-4|TRBV19
ASSTPTGVEEKLF
>TRBJ2-2|TRBV3-1/TRBV3-2
ASSQDLGWGQGDTGELF
>TRBJ2-6|TRBV13
ASSLSPHRGTGANVLT
>TRBJ1-2|TRBV3-1/TRBV3-2
ASSQGRVSGYT
>TRBJ2-3|TRBV4-3
ASSQDTGPDTQY
>TRBJ2-5|TRBV29-1
SVEDLRTAQETQY
>TRBJ1-1|TRBV29-1
SVDKGVNTEAF
>TRBJ1-1|TRBV4-1
ASSQEMTGRPEAF
>TRBJ2-3|TRBV25-1
ASSARTSGGPSDTQY
>TRBJ2-7|TRBV4-3
ASSPMGGPGLAPYEQY
>TRBJ1-3|TRBV9
ASSPRDTRSSGNTIY
>TRBJ2-2|TRBV5-1
ASSLDRGAPTGELF
>TRBJ2-5|TRBV5-6
ASSLGGFETQY
>TRBJ2-2|TRBV5-6
ASSFLTVANTGELF
>TRBJ2-7|TRBV4-1
ASSQDKGVPYEQY
>TRBJ2-7|TRBV5-1
ASSSWDRSYEQY
>TRBJ1-2|TRBV5-1
ASSLAGTGKYGYT
>TRBJ2-7|TRBV5-6
ASSLDREMPPYEQY
>TRBJ1-2|TRBV2
ASSVSARLGYT
>TRBJ1-5|TRBV6-1
ASSERGNSQPQH
>TRBJ2-7|TRBV6-5
ASSGGSEQY
>TRBJ2-7|TRBV7-9
ASSLAVSSYEQY
>TRBJ1-1|TRBV27
ASSVGQGMTEAF
>TRBJ2-7|TRBV5-1
ASGSQGQGPYEQY
>TRBJ2-1|TRBV24-1
ATSDPDQVNEQF
>TRBJ2-1|TRBV15
ATSREGGLLNEQF
>TRBJ1-6|TRBV6-6
ASSTGTGITNSPLH
>TRBJ2-7|TRBV5-6
ASSQTGGSYEQY
>TRBJ1-2|TRBV11-2
ASSPHAEPNYGYT
>TRBJ2-7|TRBV3-1/TRBV3-2
ASSQGRRGFEQY
>TRBJ1-2|TRBV28
ASSLTRQVNYGYT
>TRBJ1-2|TRBV28
ASKGSRGGYT
>TRBJ1-2|TRBV4-3
ASSGTGSNYGYT
>TRBJ2-5|TRBV24-1
ATSDPGQGSETQY
>TRBJ2-7|TRBV6-2/TRBV6-3
ASRPFRDRFAEQY
>TRBJ2-7|TRBV6-5
ASSSWDSSYEQY
>TRBJ1-2|TRBV9
ASSVADLAVTGYGYT
>TRBJ1-3|TRBV4-1
ASSQGQGLSGNTIY
>TRBJ2-6|TRBV30
AWSVDRGYSGANVLT
>TRBJ2-7|TRBV29-1
SVARDRGPEQY
>TRBJ2-7|TRBV27
ASKRYLLSYEQY
>TRBJ2-5|TRBV2
ASSDTGGETQY
>TRBJ2-7|TRBV6-6
ASTPTGGSVEQY
>TRBJ2-3|TRBV7-7
ASSAGLSSTDTQY
>TRBJ2-7|TRBV6-5
ASSYRGQGAYEQY
>TRBJ1-6|TRBV13
ASSSRDRENSPLH
>TRBJ1-1|TRBV3-1/TRBV3-2
ASSQVLQGLAF
>TRBJ2-7|TRBV2
ASSLGAHEQY
>TRBJ2-5|TRBV5-6
ASSPPYNRGFETQY
>TRBJ1-2|TRBV27
ASRKLTGQGDQSNYGYT
>TRBJ1-1|TRBV7-3
ASGVGVEELF
>TRBJ1-2|TRBV7-2
ASSSGDRIYGYT
>TRBJ1-2|TRBV9
ASSVGLTGDRGYT
>TRBJ1-1|TRBV27
ASSFGGAPTEAF
>TRBJ1-2|TRBV6-8
ASRRNYGYT
>TRBJ1-1|TRBV5-6
ASSFGRNTEAF